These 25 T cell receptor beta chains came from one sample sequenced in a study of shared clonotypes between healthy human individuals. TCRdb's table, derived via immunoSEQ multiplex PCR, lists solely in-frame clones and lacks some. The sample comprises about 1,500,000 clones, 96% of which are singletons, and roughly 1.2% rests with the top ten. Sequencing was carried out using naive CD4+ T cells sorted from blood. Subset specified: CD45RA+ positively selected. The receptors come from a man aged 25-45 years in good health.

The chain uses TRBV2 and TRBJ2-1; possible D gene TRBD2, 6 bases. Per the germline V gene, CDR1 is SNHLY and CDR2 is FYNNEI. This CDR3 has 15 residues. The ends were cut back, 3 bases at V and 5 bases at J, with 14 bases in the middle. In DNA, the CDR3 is TGTGCCAGCAGTGAGCGGGGTTTGGGGCACAATGAGCAGTTCTTC. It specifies CASSERGLGHNEQFF.

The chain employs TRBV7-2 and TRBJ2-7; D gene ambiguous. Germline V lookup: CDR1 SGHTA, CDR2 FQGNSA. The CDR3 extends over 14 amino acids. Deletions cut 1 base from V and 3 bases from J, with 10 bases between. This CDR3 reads CASSLVPGYYEQYF. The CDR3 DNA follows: TGTGCCAGCAGCTTAGTTCCGGGCTACTACGAGCAGTACTTC.

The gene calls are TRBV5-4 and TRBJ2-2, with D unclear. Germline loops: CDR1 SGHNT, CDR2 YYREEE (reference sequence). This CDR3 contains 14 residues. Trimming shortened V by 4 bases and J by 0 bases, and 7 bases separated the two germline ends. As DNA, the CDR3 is TGTGCCAGCAGCCCCCCCTCGAACACCGGGGAGCTGTTTTTT. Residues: CASSPPSNTGELFF.

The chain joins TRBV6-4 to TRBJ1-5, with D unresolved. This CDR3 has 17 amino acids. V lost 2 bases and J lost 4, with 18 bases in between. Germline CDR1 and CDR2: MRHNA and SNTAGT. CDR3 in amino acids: CASSDPTTSGLNQPQHF. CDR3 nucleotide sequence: TGTGCCAGCAGTGACCCAACGACGTCCGGGTTGAATCAGCCCCAGCATTTT.

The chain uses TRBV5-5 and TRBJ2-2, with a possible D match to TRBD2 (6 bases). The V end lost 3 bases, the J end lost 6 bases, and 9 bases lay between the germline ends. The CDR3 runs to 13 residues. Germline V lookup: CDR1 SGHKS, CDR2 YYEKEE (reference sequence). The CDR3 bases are TGTGCCAGCAGCTCAACTAGCCCCGGGGAGCTGTTTTTT. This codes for CASSSTSPGELFF.

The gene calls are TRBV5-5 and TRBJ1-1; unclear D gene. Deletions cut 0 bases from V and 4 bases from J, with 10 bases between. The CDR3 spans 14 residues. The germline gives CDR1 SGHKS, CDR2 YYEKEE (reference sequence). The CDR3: CASSLGHPTTEAFF. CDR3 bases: TGTGCCAGCAGCTTGGGACACCCGACCACTGAAGCTTTCTTT. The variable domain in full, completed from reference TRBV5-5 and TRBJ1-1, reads DAGVTQSPTHLIKTRGQQVTLRCSPISGHKSVSWYQQVLGQGPQFIFQYYEKEERGRGNFPDRFSARQFPNYSSELNVNALLLGDSALYLCASSLGHPTTEAFFGQGTRLTVV.

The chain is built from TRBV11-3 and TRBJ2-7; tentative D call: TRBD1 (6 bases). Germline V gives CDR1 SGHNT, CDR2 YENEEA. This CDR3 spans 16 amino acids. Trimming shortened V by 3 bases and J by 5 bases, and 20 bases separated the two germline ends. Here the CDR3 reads CASSLMTDRTPHEQYF. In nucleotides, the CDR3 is TGTGCCAGCAGCTTGATGACCGACAGGACACCCCACGAGCAGTACTTC.

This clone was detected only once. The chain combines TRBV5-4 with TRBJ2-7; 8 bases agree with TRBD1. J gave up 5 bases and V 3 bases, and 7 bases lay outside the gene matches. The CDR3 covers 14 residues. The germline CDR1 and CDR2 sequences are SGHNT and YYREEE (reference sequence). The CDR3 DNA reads TGTGCCAGCAGCTACGGACAGGGACGACACGAGCAGTACTTC. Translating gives CASSYGQGRHEQYF.

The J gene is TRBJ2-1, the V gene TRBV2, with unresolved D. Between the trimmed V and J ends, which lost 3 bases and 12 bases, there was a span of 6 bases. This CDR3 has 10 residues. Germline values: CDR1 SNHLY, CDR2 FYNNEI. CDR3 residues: CASSDGVQFF. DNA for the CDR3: TGTGCCAGCAGTGATGGGGTGCAGTTCTTC.

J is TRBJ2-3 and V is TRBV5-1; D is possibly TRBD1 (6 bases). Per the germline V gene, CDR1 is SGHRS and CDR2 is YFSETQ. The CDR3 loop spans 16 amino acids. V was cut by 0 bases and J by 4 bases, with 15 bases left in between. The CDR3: CASSLDNRANPDTQYF. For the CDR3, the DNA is TGCGCCAGCAGCTTGGATAACAGGGCCAATCCAGATACGCAGTATTTT.

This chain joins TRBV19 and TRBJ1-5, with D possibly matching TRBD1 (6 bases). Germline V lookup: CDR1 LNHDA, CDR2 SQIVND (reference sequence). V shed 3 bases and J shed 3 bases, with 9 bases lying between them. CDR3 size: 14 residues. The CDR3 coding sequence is TGTGCCAGTAGTATCCTGGGGGCCAATCAGCCCCAGCATTTT. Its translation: CASSILGANQPQHF.

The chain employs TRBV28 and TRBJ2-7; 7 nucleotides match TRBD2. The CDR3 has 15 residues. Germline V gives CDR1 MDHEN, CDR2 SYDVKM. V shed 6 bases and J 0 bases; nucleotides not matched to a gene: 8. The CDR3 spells CASRVSGNPSYEQYF. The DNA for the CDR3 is TGTGCCAGCAGAGTAAGCGGGAACCCCTCCTACGAGCAGTACTTC.

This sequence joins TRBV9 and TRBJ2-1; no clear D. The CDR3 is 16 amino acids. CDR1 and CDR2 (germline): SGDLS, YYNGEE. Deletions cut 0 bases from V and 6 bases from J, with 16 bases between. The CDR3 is CASSVEPSFSGNEQFF. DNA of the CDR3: TGTGCCAGCAGCGTAGAGCCATCTTTCTCGGGCAATGAGCAGTTCTTC.

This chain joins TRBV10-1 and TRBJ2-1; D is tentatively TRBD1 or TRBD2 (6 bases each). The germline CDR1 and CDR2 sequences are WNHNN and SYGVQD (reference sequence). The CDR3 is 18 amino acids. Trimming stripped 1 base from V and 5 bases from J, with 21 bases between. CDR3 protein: CASSEYAGRGERNNEQFF. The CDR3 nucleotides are TGCGCCAGCAGTGAGTATGCCGGTAGGGGGGAGAGAAACAATGAGCAGTTCTTC.

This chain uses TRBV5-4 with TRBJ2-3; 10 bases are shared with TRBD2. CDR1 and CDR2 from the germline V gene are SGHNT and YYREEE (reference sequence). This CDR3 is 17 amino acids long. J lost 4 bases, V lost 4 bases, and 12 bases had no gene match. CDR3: CASSRRALAGVADTQYF. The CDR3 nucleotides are TGTGCCAGCAGCCGACGCGCGCTAGCGGGAGTAGCAGATACGCAGTATTTT.

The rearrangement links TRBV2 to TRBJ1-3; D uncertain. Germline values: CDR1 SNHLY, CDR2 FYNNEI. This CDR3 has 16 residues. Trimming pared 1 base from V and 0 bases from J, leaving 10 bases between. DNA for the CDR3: TGTGCCAGCAGTGAAGGGGCGCGGTACTCTGGAAACACCATATATTTT. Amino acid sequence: CASSEGARYSGNTIYF. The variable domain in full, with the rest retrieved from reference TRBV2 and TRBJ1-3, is EPEVTQTPSHQVTQMGQEVILRCVPISNHLYFYWYRQILGQKVEFLVSFYNNEISEKSEIFDDQFSVERPDGSNFTLKIRSTKLEDSAMYFCASSEGARYSGNTIYFGEGSWLTVV.

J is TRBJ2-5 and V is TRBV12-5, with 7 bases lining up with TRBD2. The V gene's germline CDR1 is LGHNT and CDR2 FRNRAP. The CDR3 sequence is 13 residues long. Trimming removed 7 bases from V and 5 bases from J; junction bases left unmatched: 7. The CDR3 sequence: CASALSGVETQYF. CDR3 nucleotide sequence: TGTGCTAGTGCCCTCAGCGGGGTGGAGACCCAGTACTTC.

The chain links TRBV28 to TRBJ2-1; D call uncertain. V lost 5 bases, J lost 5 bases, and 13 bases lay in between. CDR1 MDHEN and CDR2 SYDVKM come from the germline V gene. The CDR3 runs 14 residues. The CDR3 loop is CASSTMIKNNEQFF. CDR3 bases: TGTGCCAGCAGTACTATGATAAAAAACAATGAGCAGTTCTTC.

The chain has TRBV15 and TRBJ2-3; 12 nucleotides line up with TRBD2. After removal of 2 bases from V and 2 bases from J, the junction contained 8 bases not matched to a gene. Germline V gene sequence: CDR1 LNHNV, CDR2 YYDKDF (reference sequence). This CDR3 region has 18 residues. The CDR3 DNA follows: TGTGCCACCAGCAGATTATACGGACTAGCGGGGACCACAGATACGCAGTATTTT. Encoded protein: CATSRLYGLAGTTDTQYF. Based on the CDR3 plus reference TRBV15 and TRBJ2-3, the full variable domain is DAMVIQNPRYQVTQFGKPVTLSCSQTLNHNVMYWYQQKSSQAPKLLFHYYDKDFNNEADTPDNFQSRRPNTSFCFLDIRSPGLGDTAMYLCATSRLYGLAGTTDTQYFGPGTRLTVL.

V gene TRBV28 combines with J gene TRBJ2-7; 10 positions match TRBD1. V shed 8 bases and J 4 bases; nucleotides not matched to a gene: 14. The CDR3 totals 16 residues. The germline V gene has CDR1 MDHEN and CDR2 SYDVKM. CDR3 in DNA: TGTGCCAGCGGACACCGCGGGACAGGGGTTAAGTACGAGCAGTACTTC. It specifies CASGHRGTGVKYEQYF.

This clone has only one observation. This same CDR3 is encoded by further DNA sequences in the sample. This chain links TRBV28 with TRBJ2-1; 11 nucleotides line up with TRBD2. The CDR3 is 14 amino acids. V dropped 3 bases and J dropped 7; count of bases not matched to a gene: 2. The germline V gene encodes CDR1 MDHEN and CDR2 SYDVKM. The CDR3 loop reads CASSFSGRANEQFF. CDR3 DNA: TGTGCCAGCAGTTTTAGCGGGAGGGCTAATGAGCAGTTCTTC. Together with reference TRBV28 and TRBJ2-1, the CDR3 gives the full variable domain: DVKVTQSSRYLVKRTGEKVFLECVQDMDHENMFWYRQDPGLGLRLIYFSYDVKMKEKGDIPEGYSVSREKKERFSLILESASTNQTSMYLCASSFSGRANEQFFGPGTRLTVL.

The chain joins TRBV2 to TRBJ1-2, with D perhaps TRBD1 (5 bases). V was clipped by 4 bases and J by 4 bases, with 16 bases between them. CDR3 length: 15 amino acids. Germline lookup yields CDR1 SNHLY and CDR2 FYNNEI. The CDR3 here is CASSAGHNLPYGYTF. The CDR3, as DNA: TGTGCCAGCAGTGCCGGACACAATCTTCCCTATGGCTACACCTTC.

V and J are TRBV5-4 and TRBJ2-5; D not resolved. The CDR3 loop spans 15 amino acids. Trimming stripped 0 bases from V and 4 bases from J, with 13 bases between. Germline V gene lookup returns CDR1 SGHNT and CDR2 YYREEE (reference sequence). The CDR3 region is CASSLASAVSETQYF. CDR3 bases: TGTGCCAGCAGCTTGGCCTCTGCCGTTTCAGAGACCCAGTACTTC.

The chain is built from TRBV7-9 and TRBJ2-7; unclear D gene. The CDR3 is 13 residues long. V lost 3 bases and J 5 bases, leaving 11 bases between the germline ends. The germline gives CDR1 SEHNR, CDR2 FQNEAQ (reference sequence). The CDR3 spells CASSFSLGNEQYF. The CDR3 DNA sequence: TGTGCCAGCAGCTTTAGTCTGGGGAACGAGCAGTACTTC.

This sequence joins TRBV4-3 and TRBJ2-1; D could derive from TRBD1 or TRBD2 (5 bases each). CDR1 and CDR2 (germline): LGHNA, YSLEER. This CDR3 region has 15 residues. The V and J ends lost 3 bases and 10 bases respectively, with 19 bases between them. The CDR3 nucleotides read TGCGCCAGCAGCCAGTCCCTCTCGAGGGGTGGGGAGCAGTTCTTC. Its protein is CASSQSLSRGGEQFF.